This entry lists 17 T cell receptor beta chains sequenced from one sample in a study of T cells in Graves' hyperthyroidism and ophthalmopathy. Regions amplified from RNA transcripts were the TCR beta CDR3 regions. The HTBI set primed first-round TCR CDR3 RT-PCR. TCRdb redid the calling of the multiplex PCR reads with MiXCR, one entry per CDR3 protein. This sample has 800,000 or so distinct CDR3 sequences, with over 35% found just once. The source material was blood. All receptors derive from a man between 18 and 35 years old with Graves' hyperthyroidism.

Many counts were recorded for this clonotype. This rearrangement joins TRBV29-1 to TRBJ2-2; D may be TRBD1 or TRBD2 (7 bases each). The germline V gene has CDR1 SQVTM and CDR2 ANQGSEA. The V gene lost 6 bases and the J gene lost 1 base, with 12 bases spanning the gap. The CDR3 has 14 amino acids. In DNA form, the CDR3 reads TGCAGCGTCGACAGGGAGGGGAACACCGGGGAGCTGTTTTTT. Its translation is CSVDREGNTGELFF.

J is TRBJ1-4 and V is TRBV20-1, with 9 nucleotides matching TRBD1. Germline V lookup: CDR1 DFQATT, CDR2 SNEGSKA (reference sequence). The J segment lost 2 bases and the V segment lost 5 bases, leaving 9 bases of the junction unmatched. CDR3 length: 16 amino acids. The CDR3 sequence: CSAELGTGLTNEKLFF. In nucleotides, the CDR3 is TGCAGTGCTGAGCTCGGGACAGGGCTCACTAATGAAAAACTGTTTTTT.

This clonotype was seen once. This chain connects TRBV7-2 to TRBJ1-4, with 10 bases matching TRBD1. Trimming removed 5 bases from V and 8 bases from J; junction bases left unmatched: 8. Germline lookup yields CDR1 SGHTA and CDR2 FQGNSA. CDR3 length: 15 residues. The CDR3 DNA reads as TGTGCCAGCAGCCAAGGGACAGGGGCCGAAGAAAAACTGTTTTTT. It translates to CASSQGTGAEEKLFF.

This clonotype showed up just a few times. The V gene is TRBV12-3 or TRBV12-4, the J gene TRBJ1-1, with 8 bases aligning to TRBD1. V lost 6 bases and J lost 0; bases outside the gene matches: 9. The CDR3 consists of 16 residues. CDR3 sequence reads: CASRNDRGRMNTEAFF. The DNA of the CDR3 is TGTGCCAGCAGAAATGACAGGGGACGGATGAACACTGAAGCTTTCTTT.

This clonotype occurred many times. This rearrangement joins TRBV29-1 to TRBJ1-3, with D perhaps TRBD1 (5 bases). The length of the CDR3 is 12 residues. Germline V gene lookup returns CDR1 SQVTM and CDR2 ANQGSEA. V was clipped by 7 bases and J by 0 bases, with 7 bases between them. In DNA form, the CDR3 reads TGCAGCGCGGACACCTCTGGAAACACCATATATTTT. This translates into CSADTSGNTIYF.

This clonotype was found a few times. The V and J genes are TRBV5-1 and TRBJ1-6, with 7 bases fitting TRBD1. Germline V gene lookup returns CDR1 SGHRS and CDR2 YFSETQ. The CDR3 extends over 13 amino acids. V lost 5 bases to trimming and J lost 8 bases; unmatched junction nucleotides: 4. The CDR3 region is CASRLQGDSPLHF. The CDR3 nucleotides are TGCGCCAGCAGGCTTCAGGGGGATTCACCCCTCCACTTT.

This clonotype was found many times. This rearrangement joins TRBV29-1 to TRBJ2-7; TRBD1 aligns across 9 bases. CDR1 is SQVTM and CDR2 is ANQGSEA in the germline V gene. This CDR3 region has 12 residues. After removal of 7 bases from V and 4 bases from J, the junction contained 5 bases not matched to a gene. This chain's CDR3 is CSGGQGSYEQYF. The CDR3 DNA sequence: TGCAGCGGAGGACAGGGGAGTTACGAGCAGTACTTC.

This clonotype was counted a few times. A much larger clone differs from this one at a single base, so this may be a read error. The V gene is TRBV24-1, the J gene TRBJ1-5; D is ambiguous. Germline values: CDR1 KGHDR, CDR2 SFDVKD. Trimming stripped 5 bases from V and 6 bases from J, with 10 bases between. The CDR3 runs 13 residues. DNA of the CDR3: TGTGCCACCAGTGGTCATCTCGGTCAGCCCCAGCATTTT. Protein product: CATSGHLGQPQHF.

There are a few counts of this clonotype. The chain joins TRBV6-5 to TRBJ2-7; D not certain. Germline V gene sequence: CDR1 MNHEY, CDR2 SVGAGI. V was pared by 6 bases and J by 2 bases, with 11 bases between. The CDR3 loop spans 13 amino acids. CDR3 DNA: TGTGCCAGCAGGGACCCTTGGGCCTACGAGCAGTACTTC. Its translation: CASRDPWAYEQYF.

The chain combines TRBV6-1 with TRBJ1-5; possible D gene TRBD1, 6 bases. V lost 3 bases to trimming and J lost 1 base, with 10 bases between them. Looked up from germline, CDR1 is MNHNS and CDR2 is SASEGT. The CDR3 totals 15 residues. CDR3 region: CASSELGASNQPQHF. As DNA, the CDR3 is TGTGCCAGCAGTGAGCTGGGGGCAAGCAATCAGCCCCAGCATTTT.

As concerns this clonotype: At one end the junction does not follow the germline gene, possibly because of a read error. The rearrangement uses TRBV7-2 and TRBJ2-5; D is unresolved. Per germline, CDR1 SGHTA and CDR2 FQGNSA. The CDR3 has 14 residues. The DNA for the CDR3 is TGTGCCAACAGCTTAATGGAGTTTCAAGCGACCCAGTACTTC. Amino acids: CANSLMEFQATQYF.

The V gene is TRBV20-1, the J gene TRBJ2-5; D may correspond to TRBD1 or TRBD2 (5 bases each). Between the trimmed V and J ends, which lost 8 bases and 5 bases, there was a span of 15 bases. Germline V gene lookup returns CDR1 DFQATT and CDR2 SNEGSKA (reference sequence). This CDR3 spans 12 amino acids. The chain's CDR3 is CSFSGTGETQYF. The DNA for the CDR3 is TGCAGTTTCTCAGGGACCGGGGAGACCCAGTACTTC.

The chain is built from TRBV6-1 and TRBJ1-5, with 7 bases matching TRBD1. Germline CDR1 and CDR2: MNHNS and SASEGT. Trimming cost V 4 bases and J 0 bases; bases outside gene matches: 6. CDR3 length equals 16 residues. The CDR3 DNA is TGTGCCAGCAGTGCGAGGGACAGTTATAGCAATCAGCCCCAGCATTTT. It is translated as CASSARDSYSNQPQHF.

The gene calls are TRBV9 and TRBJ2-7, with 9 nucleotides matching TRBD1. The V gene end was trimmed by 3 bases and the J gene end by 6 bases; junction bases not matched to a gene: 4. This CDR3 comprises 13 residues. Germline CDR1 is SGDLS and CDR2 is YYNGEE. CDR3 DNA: TGTGCCAGCAGCGCGCAGACAGGGGGCGAGCAGTACTTC. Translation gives CASSAQTGGEQYF.

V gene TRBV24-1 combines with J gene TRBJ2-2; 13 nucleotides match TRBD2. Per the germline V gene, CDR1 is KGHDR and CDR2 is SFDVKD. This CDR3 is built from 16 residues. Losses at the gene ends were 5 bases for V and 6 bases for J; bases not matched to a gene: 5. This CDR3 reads CATSAGLAGMAGELFF. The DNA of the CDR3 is TGTGCCACCAGTGCGGGACTAGCGGGAATGGCCGGGGAGCTGTTTTTT.

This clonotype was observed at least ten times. The CDR3 here is CASSSRAGVTNEPLHF. CDR3 in DNA: TGTGCCAGCAGCTCCAGGGCCGGGGTGACCAATGAACCCCTCCACTTT. The rearrangement links TRBV9 to TRBJ1-6, with D tentatively TRBD1 (5 bases). There are 16 residues in the CDR3. Germline loops: CDR1 SGDLS, CDR2 YYNGEE. V was trimmed by 4 bases and J by 12 bases, leaving 23 bases between them.

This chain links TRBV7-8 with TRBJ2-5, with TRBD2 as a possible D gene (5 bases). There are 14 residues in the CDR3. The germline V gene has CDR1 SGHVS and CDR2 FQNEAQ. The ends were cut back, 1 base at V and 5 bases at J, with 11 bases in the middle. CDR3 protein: CASSLGGPGETQYF. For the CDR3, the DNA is TGTGCCAGCAGCTTAGGAGGGCCCGGTGAGACCCAGTACTTC.